This T cell receptor (beta chain) was recorded in a study of cytomegalovirus exposure and HLA in healthy donors (TCRdb year 2017). Study-level background: In an earlier analysis of roughly 590 of the donors, less than 350 Gb of sequence data and approximately 120 million unique TCR beta sequences from about 180 million T cells were reported. Roughly 300 gigabases of sequencing data and approximately 85 million unique TCR sequences were included in an early release covering around 650 HLA-typed donors. Of the approximately 400 genotyped donors, approximately 83% fell in the genetic ancestry cluster associated with self-reported Caucasian donors. The aim of the study was to test whether cataloging public T cell receptors could identify signatures of past pathogen exposure. The study used immunosequencing to profile the T cell repertoires of 670 or so subjects and linked those repertoires to cytomegalovirus serostatus. Besides the first cohort of roughly 700 subjects, a separate validation cohort made up of over 95 different subjects was used. To predict cytomegalovirus infection status, the study combined high-throughput TCR immunosequencing, statistical association of individual TCRs with disease status, and machine learning. To study patterns of TCR occurrence, a later analysis re-analyzed previously published TCR beta repertoires from hundreds of donors and added high-resolution HLA genotyping. The later analysis used no new phenotypic data to find candidate immune exposures, relying instead on TCR beta sequences and their occurrence across donors. An earlier analysis of about 620 of the donors applied high-throughput TCR beta sequencing to assess whether each TCR beta V gene segment acted as functional or pseudogenic. Alongside the repertoire data, information on donor age, sex, ethnicity and CMV serostatus was compiled. Genome-wide SNP genotypes for about 65% of the roughly 700 donors were used in a later genetic analysis, which treated that subset as a discovery cohort. Every repertoire in the discovery cohort had been generated on one and the same sequencing platform. HLA typing included class I and class II loci at four-digit resolution. Typing coverage differed by locus: A, B, C, DRB1 and DQB1 were typed in roughly 620-630 donors, DQA1 in approximately 520, DPA1 in some 610, and DPB1 in about 450. Five DR-DQ haplotypes were handled as single units for association and clustering because linkage in the cohort was strong. Among 398 genotyped donors of the cohort, an average of approximately 250,000 unique TCR beta nucleotide sequences were sequenced per donor, roughly 20% of them non-productive. Overall study results and their limits: Most TCR sequences were seen in very few donors, while some public TCRs were found in many individuals. A later genetic analysis reported fewer N-insertions in productive TCRs among donors in an Asian-associated ancestry cluster than the roughly 700-donor mean. The study listed 170 or so TCR beta chains as associated with cytomegalovirus. In an earlier analysis of under 600 of the donors, most TCR beta V segments were observed in productive rearrangements about 87% or about 30% of the time, broadly matching IMGT annotations. In a later analysis, most CMV-associated TCR beta chains were found to appear HLA-restricted, with HLA associations seemingly driven largely by CMV exposure. The classifier was reported to diagnose cytomegalovirus status with high specificity and sensitivity in both the original cohort and the validation cohort. Because counts were too low, about 18 rarely observed V segments, including chromosome 9 orphons, were left out of the earlier analysis of some 600 of the donors. Specific HLA alleles were associated with roughly 17,000 TCR beta sequences at a false discovery rate of 0.05 in a later analysis. Immune exposure information for the cohort was limited to CMV serostatus. Compared with equally common non-associated chains, HLA-associated TCR beta chains in a later analysis were more clonally expanded and had lower generation probabilities. A few of the identified cytomegalovirus-associated TCR beta chains were confirmed in vitro to be specific for cytomegalovirus antigens. A further reported finding was that TCR beta sequences accurately predicted the HLA-A and HLA-B alleles for most subjects in the first cohort. An association between a missense DCLRE1C variant and V-gene and J-gene trimming of TCR beta chains was found in a later genetic analysis and replicated in an independent cohort. In this cohort, only TCR beta chains were sequenced, and detectable features were limited by the absence of alpha or paired-chain data. Because some donors lacked HLA typing at each locus, the association tests relied only on the typed subset. A cluster of highly shared sequence variants was judged likely to represent a technical artifact of the sequencing pipeline. Linkage disequilibrium might explain the correlated functional status among segregating V segments, but an unknown experimental factor could not be excluded. Some IMGT-functional V segments, including TRBV6-2 and TRBV6-3, could not be told apart with the 87-base-pair reads, so those segments were excluded. A later analysis found that TCR association rates varied across HLA loci, with DRB1 alleles showing the most associated TCRs and HLA-C alleles the fewest. It was suggested by the authors that the approach could potentially be generalized to other disease states and immunological phenotypes. When HLA alleles, especially DR and DQ, strongly co-occurred, attributing TCR associations to individual alleles was difficult. In a later analysis, several top co-occurrence clusters were reported to appear linked to parvovirus B19, influenza, CMV and Epstein-Barr virus. Presence/absence analyses assumed roughly uniform sequencing depth across donors, an assumption that may not hold.

As for this clone: Its antigen specificity is not known. Base-call qualities are not available, and no considerably larger clone is one nucleotide away.

In total, more than 500 healthy bone marrow donors made up the cohort. Cohort members were all nominally healthy when sampled, although unrecorded immune exposures were likely present. The donor tested CMV seronegative, placing the donor among the 350 to 400 seronegative members of the cohort. Every donor gave a peripheral blood sample, and the peripheral blood mononuclear cells from that sample were used for TCR beta sequencing. Genomic DNA extraction from the blood cell samples was performed with the Qiagen DNeasy Blood Extraction Kit. The CDR3 runs 13 residues from the cysteine to the phenylalanine. Only the CDR3 portion is preserved as DNA: 39 bases, with reading frame beginning at the first base. Sequences LNHDA (CDR1) and SQIVND (CDR2) are obtained from the germline V gene (reference sequence). V lost 5 bases and J lost 10 bases; the stretch between them is 12 bases long. Library preparation was by the immunoSEQ multiplex PCR assay. For the multiplex PCR, a mixture combining 60 forward primers for TCR Vbeta segments and 13 reverse primers for TCR Jbeta segments was used. The CDR3 region of rearranged TCR beta genes was amplified from genomic DNA by a multiplex PCR assay. The amplified TCR beta libraries were sequenced on the Illumina HiSeq System as 87-base-pair reads. The original pipeline was this. Across the 666 repertoires, a later analysis counted around 80 million unique TCR beta chains, roughly 11 million of which were shared by at least two donors. Raw reads were error-corrected and collapsed into unique sequences with a nearest-neighbor algorithm that merged closely related sequences to remove PCR and sequencing errors. CDR3 sequences were aligned to IMGT reference sequences to assign V, D and J gene segments. For a sequence to be retained, a match of at least six nucleotides to both a V gene segment and a J gene segment was required. Rearrangements were classified as productive when the CDR3 lacked stop codons and remained in frame with V and J, and all other rearrangements were classified as non-productive. Following IMGT convention, CDR3 was defined as the stretch from the second conserved V-encoded cysteine to the conserved J-encoded phenylalanine. The earlier analysis of approximately 590 of the donors excluded any sequence lacking an unambiguous match to a single V gene segment. In an earlier analysis of approximately 610 of the donors, V segments were called functional above 56.7% productive rearrangements and were called segregating when the between-donor standard deviation exceeded 5%. To diagnose cytomegalovirus status from the catalog of TCR beta chain sequences, a statistical classification framework was built. A later analysis assigned V and J genes by comparing TCR nucleotide sequences with IMGT/GENE-DB human TR gene sequences. In a later analysis, CDR3 sequences and most-parsimonious VDJ recombination scenarios were assigned using the TCRdist pipeline. A later analysis defined each TCR beta chain by its CDR3 amino acid sequence plus V-gene family, and excluded reads lacking a unique V-gene family. A later analysis removed 450 to 600 highly shared, low-generation-probability nucleotide sequences to deal with suspected cross-contamination and a sequencing artifact. For each public chain, a later analysis derived a clonal expansion index from normalized ranks of inferred template counts within each repertoire. A later analysis computed generation probabilities with a VDJ recombination model fitted to out-of-frame rearrangements, and checked the results against IGoR. A later analysis scored TCR-TCR, TCR-HLA and TCR-CMV co-occurrence with hypergeometric tests, applying a repertoire-size bias correction to TCR pairs. False discovery rates were estimated in a later analysis by permuting HLA or CMV assignments 20 times. In a later analysis, co-occurring TCRs were grouped using DBSCAN, with TCRdist sequence similarity added in when clustering inside HLA-allele-positive subsets. For co-occurrence clustering, repertoires with fewer than 30,000 or more than 120,000 public chains were excluded, along with five repertoires with anomalous nucleotide sharing. Not all clones reach the TCRdb copy of this immuneACCESS table, which keeps in-frame sequences only. Checked studies attribute under half of the gap to unresolved V genes and leave the rest unexplained. V and J calls and clone size are as listed in that table; D and trimming were resolved from the DNA. Present in this sample are some 120,000 clones, 80% of which were seen just once. In total, the top ten clones hold more than 2.5% of the sample.

The clonotype comes from a male donor in good health and CMV-seronegative. Sequenced: PBMCs. The chain uses TRBV19 and TRBJ1-6; TRBD1 is a possible D gene, resting on 6 matching bases. The nucleotide sequence reads as follows: TGTGCCAGTAGTGCCACAGGGTACTCACCCCTCCACTTT. Translated, this is CASSATGYSPLHF.